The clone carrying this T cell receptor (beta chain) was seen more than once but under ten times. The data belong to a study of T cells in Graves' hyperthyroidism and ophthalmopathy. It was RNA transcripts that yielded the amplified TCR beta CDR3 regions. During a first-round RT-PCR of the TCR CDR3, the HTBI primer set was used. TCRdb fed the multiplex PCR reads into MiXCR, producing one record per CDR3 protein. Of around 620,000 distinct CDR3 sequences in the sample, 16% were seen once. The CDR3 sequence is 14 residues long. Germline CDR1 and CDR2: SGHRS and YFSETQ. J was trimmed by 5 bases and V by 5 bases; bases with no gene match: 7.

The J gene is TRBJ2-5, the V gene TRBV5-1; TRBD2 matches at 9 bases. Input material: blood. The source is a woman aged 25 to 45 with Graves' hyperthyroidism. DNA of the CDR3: TGCGCCAGCAGGCAGCGGGGGGAGAGGGAGACCCAGTACTTC. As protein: CASRQRGERETQYF. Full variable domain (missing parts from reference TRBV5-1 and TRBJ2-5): KAGVTQTPRYLIKTRGQQVTLSCSPISGHRSVSWYQQTPGQGLQFLFEYFSETQRNKGNFPGRFSGRQFSNSRSEMNVSTLELGDSALYLCASRQRGERETQYFGPGTRLLVL.